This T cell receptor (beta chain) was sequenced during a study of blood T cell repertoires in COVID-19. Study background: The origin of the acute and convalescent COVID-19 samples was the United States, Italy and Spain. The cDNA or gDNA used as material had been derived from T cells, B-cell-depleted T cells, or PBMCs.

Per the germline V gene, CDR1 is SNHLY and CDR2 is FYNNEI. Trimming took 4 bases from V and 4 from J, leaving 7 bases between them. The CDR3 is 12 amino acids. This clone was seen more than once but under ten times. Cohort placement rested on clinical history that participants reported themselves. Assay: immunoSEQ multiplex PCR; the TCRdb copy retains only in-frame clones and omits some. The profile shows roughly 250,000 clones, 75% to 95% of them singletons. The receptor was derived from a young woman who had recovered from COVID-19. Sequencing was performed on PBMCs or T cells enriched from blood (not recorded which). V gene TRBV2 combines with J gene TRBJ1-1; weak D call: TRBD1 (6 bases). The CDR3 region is CASSAGVTEAFF. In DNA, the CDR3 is TGTGCCAGCAGTGCAGGGGTCACTGAAGCTTTCTTT. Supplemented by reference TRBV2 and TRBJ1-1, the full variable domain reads EPEVTQTPSHQVTQMGQEVILRCVPISNHLYFYWYRQILGQKVEFLVSFYNNEISEKSEIFDDQFSVERPDGSNFTLKIRSTKLEDSAMYFCASSAGVTEAFFGQGTRLTVV.